What follows are 29 T cell receptor beta chains derived from one specimen sequenced in a study of read filtering for tumor transcriptome and immune sequencing (dated by TCRdb to about 2020). Instrument on record: Illumina HiSeq 4000. The Immunoverse kit was used to build TCR libraries from around 420 ng RNA, with molecular barcoded adaptors covering alpha/delta and beta/gamma chains. TCRdb itself trimmed the public reads at Q25 with fastp, ran MiXCR and retained productive beta chains. CDR3 protein duplicates are merged, each entry listing the most common genes and DNA. In this sample the table shows approximately 61,000 distinct CDR3 sequences, roughly 19% of which occur a single time. About 14% of the sample comes from the top ten. The sample was a population of CD138-negative cells sorted from bone marrow. This specimen's cell subset or site label, per the study, means: bone marrow mononuclear cells depleted of CD138+ plasma/myeloma cells by negative magnetic selection. Source of these receptors: a donor over 35 with multiple myeloma.

A remark on this clonotype: This CDR3 is missing its conserved last phenylalanine or tryptophan, likely due to a read error. The chain recombines TRBV7-6 with TRBJ2-7, with a possible D match to TRBD1 (5 bases). CDR1 is SGHVS and CDR2 is FNYEAQ in the germline V gene. This CDR3 comprises 14 residues. CDR3 residues: CAGSSLDKSYEQYL. DNA for the CDR3: TGTGCCGGCAGCTCACTGGACAAATCCTACGAGCAGTACCTC.

This clonotype was counted ten times or more. The rearrangement joins TRBV20-1 to TRBJ2-1; tentatively, D is TRBD2 (5 bases). Trimming removed 6 bases at V and 8 bases at J, with 20 bases between. CDR1 DFQATT and CDR2 SNEGSKA come from the germline V gene (reference sequence). CDR3 length equals 14 residues. The CDR3 DNA reads TGCAGTGCCGAAGGACTTTTCCTGAGGGATGAGCAGTTCTTC. Protein sequence: CSAEGLFLRDEQFF.

The sample holds many counts of this clonotype. This chain links TRBV19 with TRBJ2-1; no clear D. Germline-derived CDR1 and CDR2 are LNHDA and SQIVND (reference sequence). The CDR3 sequence is 13 residues long. V shed 5 bases and J shed 9 bases, with 14 bases lying between them. This chain's CDR3 is CASSLTLLSEQFF. DNA for the CDR3: TGTGCCAGTAGTCTAACCCTGCTGAGTGAGCAGTTCTTC.

This clonotype showed up many times. V and J are TRBV7-8 and TRBJ2-7; D gene unclear. V gave up 2 bases and J gave up 6 bases, with 11 bases separating them. The length of the CDR3 is 13 residues. The germline gives CDR1 SGHVS, CDR2 FQNEAQ. The chain's CDR3 is CASSLQWLGEQYF. CDR3 DNA sequence: TGTGCCAGCAGCTTACAGTGGTTAGGCGAGCAGTACTTC.

This clonotype was counted once. The chain's CDR3 is CASSQDPLGSSQPQHF. DNA of the CDR3: TGTGCCAGCAGCCAAGATCCTCTCGGCTCCAGCCAGCCCCAGCATTTT. The chain recombines TRBV4-2 with TRBJ1-5; D is unresolved. The CDR3 runs to 16 residues. The V end lost 0 bases, the J end lost 7 bases, and 16 bases lay between the germline ends. Germline assignment: CDR1 LGHNA and CDR2 YNFKEQ.

This clonotype occurred many times. The chain joins TRBV5-1 to TRBJ2-5; D is unclear. The CDR3 has 13 amino acids. Germline V gene data show CDR1 as SGHRS and CDR2 as YFSETQ. The V end was cut by 0 bases, the J end by 2 bases, with 5 bases between. CDR3: CASSLGVQETQYF. Written as DNA, the CDR3 is TGCGCCAGCAGCTTGGGAGTTCAAGAGACCCAGTACTTC.

Concerning this clonotype: Relative to the germline gene, one junction end is altered; a read error may explain this. This chain links TRBV12-3 or TRBV12-4 with TRBJ1-6; 8 nucleotides align to TRBD1. The CDR3 totals 15 residues. The CDR3 loop reads CVSSLNDRGCSPLHF. CDR3 DNA: TGTGTCAGCAGTTTAAACGACAGGGGTTGTTCACCCCTCCACTTT.

V and J are TRBV28 and TRBJ1-5; D call uncertain. This CDR3 contains 13 residues. Germline CDR1 and CDR2: MDHEN and SYDVKM. Trimming shortened V by 8 bases and J by 7 bases, and 15 bases separated the two germline ends. The CDR3 region is CASEGPPAQPQHF. Here the CDR3 DNA reads TGTGCCAGCGAAGGGCCACCGGCGCAGCCCCAGCATTTT.

In this sample, this clonotype turned up a few times. The chain joins TRBV5-1 to TRBJ1-2, with TRBD1 matching over 7 bases. CDR3 length: 13 residues. V gave up 1 base and J gave up 6 bases; unmatched junction bases: 3. Germline V gene data show CDR1 as SGHRS and CDR2 as YFSETQ. The CDR3 DNA is TGCGCCAGCAGCTTGAGGGACAGTCATGGCTACACCTTC. Its protein product is CASSLRDSHGYTF.

This clonotype was picked up many times. The chain couples TRBV6-5 to TRBJ2-3; D gene uncertain. Germline-derived CDR1 and CDR2 are MNHEY and SVGAGI. This CDR3 is 14 amino acids long. Trimming pared 6 bases from V and 2 bases from J, leaving 12 bases between. CDR3 amino acids: CASSPKKNTDTQYF. In nucleotides, the CDR3 is TGTGCCAGCAGCCCCAAGAAGAACACAGATACGCAGTATTTT.

Only a few counts were recorded for this clonotype. The chain links TRBV6-6 to TRBJ2-5; 10 positions agree with TRBD1. V gave up 6 bases and J gave up 4 bases; unmatched junction bases: 5. Germline V gene lookup returns CDR1 MNHNY and CDR2 SVGAGI (reference sequence). This CDR3 region has 14 residues. CDR3 loop: CASSRQGAGETQYF. The CDR3 nucleotides are TGTGCCAGCAGCAGACAGGGGGCAGGAGAGACCCAGTACTTC.

This clonotype was counted at least ten times. This sequence joins TRBV6-5 and TRBJ2-7; D assignment may be TRBD1 or TRBD2 (5 bases each). The germline V gene encodes CDR1 MNHEY and CDR2 SVGAGI. Trimming stripped 7 bases from V and 5 bases from J, with 21 bases between. The CDR3 loop spans 15 amino acids. The DNA of the CDR3 is TGTGCCAGCACCGACCCGAGGGCAGGGAGCCACGAGCAGTACTTC. Translation gives CASTDPRAGSHEQYF.

This clonotype was counted ten times or more. The rearrangement uses TRBV28 and TRBJ2-5; 11 bases are a match to TRBD2. V shed 5 bases, J shed 7 bases, and the junction held 6 bases outside the gene matches. The CDR3 length is 14 residues. Germline loops: CDR1 MDHEN, CDR2 SYDVKM. This CDR3 is CASSLSGRAGTQYF. DNA for the CDR3: TGTGCCAGCAGTCTTAGCGGGAGGGCCGGGACCCAGTACTTC.

This clonotype was observed at least ten times. This chain joins TRBV6-2 or TRBV6-3 and TRBJ1-1; D not resolved. Germline-derived CDR1 and CDR2 are MNHEY and SVGEGT. This CDR3 has 11 residues. The germline V and J ends were trimmed by 6 bases and 3 bases, with 5 bases remaining between them. Here the CDR3 reads CASSRDTEAFF. The DNA for the CDR3 is TGTGCCAGCAGCCGGGACACTGAAGCTTTCTTT.

This clonotype was detected ten times or more. The chain links TRBV30 to TRBJ1-5; possibly TRBD1 for D (5 bases). Per the germline V gene, CDR1 is GTSNPN and CDR2 is SVGIG (reference sequence). The V and J ends lost 4 bases and 4 bases respectively, with 11 bases between them. The CDR3 is 13 residues long. CDR3 coding DNA: TGTGCCTGGAACGACAGCCCAAATCAGCCCCAGCATTTT. It yields the protein CAWNDSPNQPQHF.

This clonotype was seen repeatedly, ten times or more. The CDR3 region has the DNA TGCAGCCTGAGGGGTAGCGGGGGATCCTACAATGAGCAGTTCTTC. This encodes CSLRGSGGSYNEQFF. The chain has TRBV29-1 and TRBJ2-1; TRBD2 matches 9 bases. This CDR3 spans 15 amino acids. Germline V gene lookup returns CDR1 SQVTM and CDR2 ANQGSEA. V was clipped by 8 bases and J by 1 base; unmatched bases: 9.

This clonotype was detected many times. The chain combines TRBV19 with TRBJ2-7, with D perhaps matching TRBD1 (5 bases). Trimming removed 4 bases at V and 3 bases at J, with 10 bases between. The length of the CDR3 is 13 residues. Germline CDR1 reads LNHDA; CDR2 reads SQIVND (reference sequence). CDR3 loop: CASSRGRDYEQYF. The CDR3 DNA is TGTGCCAGTAGTAGGGGCAGGGACTACGAGCAGTACTTC.

This clonotype was seen ten or more times. V and J are TRBV7-3 and TRBJ2-1, with TRBD1 matching 9 bases. The CDR3 is 17 amino acids. Trimming cost V 5 bases and J 1 base; bases outside gene matches: 9. Germline V gives CDR1 SGHTA, CDR2 FQGTGA. For the CDR3, the DNA is TGTGCCAGCAGCCCTACGGGGGACAGGGCTTCCTACAATGAGCAGTTCTTC. Translated, it gives CASSPTGDRASYNEQFF.

This clonotype was seen at least ten times. The gene calls are TRBV7-6 and TRBJ2-2; D perhaps matches TRBD2 (5 bases). The CDR3 loop spans 16 amino acids. V was cut by 6 bases and J by 1 base, with 15 bases left in between. Germline CDR1 reads SGHVS; CDR2 reads FNYEAQ. The CDR3 protein is CASRHGEQMNTGELFF. CDR3 DNA: TGTGCCAGCAGACACGGGGAGCAGATGAACACCGGGGAGCTGTTTTTT.

Points on this clonotype: One base away lies a much larger clone, so this may be a sequencing read error. The chain recombines TRBV29-1 with TRBJ2-6; D is undetermined. Germline CDR1 and CDR2: SQVTM and ANQGSEA. The CDR3 has 17 residues. Trimming took 2 bases from V and 0 from J, leaving 14 bases between them. The CDR3 DNA is TGCAGCGTTGAACTTGGGCAGGCCTACTCTGGGGCCAACGTCCTGACTTTC. It yields the protein CSVELGQAYSGANVLTF.

In its sample, this clonotype was seen a few times. The chain combines TRBV5-5 with TRBJ2-4; D gene uncertain. The CDR3 consists of 14 residues. Trimming cost V 0 bases and J 7 bases, with 11 bases left between them. Germline V gene lookup returns CDR1 SGHKS and CDR2 YYEKEE (reference sequence). CDR3 DNA: TGTGCCAGCAGCTTGGCGGCAGAGAATAACATTCAGTACTTC. Its translation: CASSLAAENNIQYF. Supplemented by reference TRBV5-5 and TRBJ2-4, the full variable domain reads DAGVTQSPTHLIKTRGQQVTLRCSPISGHKSVSWYQQVLGQGPQFIFQYYEKEERGRGNFPDRFSARQFPNYSSELNVNALLLGDSALYLCASSLAAENNIQYFGAGTRLSVL.

This clonotype was counted ten times or more. This sequence joins TRBV14 and TRBJ1-2; unclear D gene. Germline CDR1 is SGHDN and CDR2 is FVKESK. This CDR3 is 14 amino acids long. V was clipped by 1 base and J by 2 bases, with 8 bases between them. Written as DNA, the CDR3 is TGTGCCAGCAGCCAAGCGGTGGGAAACTATGGCTACACCTTC. Protein sequence: CASSQAVGNYGYTF.

This clonotype was observed a single time. This could be a read error, since a much larger clone is one nucleotide away. The V call is TRBV5-1, the J call TRBJ2-5; a weak D match, TRBD2 (5 bases). Germline CDR1 SGHRS, CDR2 YFSETQ. The length of the CDR3 is 13 residues. The chain's CDR3 is CASILVRGETQYF. In DNA form, the CDR3 reads TGCGCCAGCATCTTGGTACGGGGTGAGACCCAGTACTTC. Drawing the rest from reference TRBV5-1 and TRBJ2-5, the complete variable domain is KAGVTQTPRYLIKTRGQQVTLSCSPISGHRSVSWYQQTPGQGLQFLFEYFSETQRNKGNFPGRFSGRQFSNSRSEMNVSTLELGDSALYLCASILVRGETQYFGPGTRLLVL.

Only one count was recorded for this clonotype. V usage is TRBV20-1 and J usage is TRBJ1-4; D is uncertain. CDR1 is DFQATT and CDR2 is SNEGSKA in the germline V gene (reference sequence). Trimming took off 6 bases at V and 7 bases at J, with 15 bases between the two ends. This CDR3 region has 13 residues. The CDR3 loop is CSAKGRGVEKLFF. The DNA of the CDR3 is TGCAGTGCCAAAGGTCGTGGTGTTGAAAAACTGTTTTTT.

Note on this clonotype: A much larger clone lies one base from this, so it may be a read error. The chain combines TRBV7-8 with TRBJ2-5, with TRBD1 matching over 11 bases. The CDR3 totals 17 residues. Germline CDR1 is SGHVS and CDR2 is FQNEAQ. The CDR3 is CAISFGTGGPGQETQYF. The CDR3 DNA is TGTGCCATCAGCTTCGGGACAGGGGGTCCGGGGCAAGAGACCCAGTACTTC. Drawing the rest from reference TRBV7-8 and TRBJ2-5, the complete variable domain is GAGVSQSPRYKVAKRGQDVALRCDPISGHVSLFWYQQALGQGPEFLTYFQNEAQLDKSGLPSDRFFAERPEGSVSTLKIQRTQQEDSAVYLCAISFGTGGPGQETQYFGPGTRLLVL.

This clonotype was picked up many times. The chain links TRBV20-1 to TRBJ2-3; TRBD2 aligns across 9 bases. The CDR3 totals 17 residues. Germline values: CDR1 DFQATT, CDR2 SNEGSKA (reference sequence). J lost 6 bases, V lost 2 bases, and 15 bases had no gene match. CDR3 DNA sequence: TGCAGTGCTAGAACCCCAGGGGCGGGGGGGCTTCTGGATACGCAGTATTTT. It codes for CSARTPGAGGLLDTQYF.

This sequence joins TRBV6-5 and TRBJ2-5, with 9 bases aligning to TRBD1. The V gene's germline CDR1 is MNHEY and CDR2 SVGAGI. V gave up 0 bases and J gave up 1 base; unmatched junction bases: 3. The CDR3 consists of 16 residues. The CDR3: CASSYSMGQGQETQYF. The CDR3, as DNA: TGTGCCAGCAGTTACTCGATGGGACAGGGCCAAGAGACCCAGTACTTC.

This clonotype was seen ten or more times. The chain uses TRBV7-2 and TRBJ2-4; a possible D gene is TRBD1 (6 bases). CDR3 length equals 17 residues. CDR1 is SGHTA and CDR2 is FQGNSA in the germline V gene. The V end lost 5 bases, the J end lost 0 bases, and 17 bases lay between the germline ends. The CDR3 region is CASSQRDKNLAKNIQYF. CDR3 nucleotides: TGTGCCAGCAGCCAACGGGACAAAAATCTAGCCAAAAACATTCAGTACTTC.

The chain combines TRBV6-1 with TRBJ2-1, with TRBD2 identical over 10 bases. V lost 7 bases to trimming and J lost 10 bases; unmatched junction nucleotides: 10. Germline assignment: CDR1 MNHNS and CDR2 SASEGT. The CDR3 has 14 residues. CDR3 sequence: CASIVTSGNYEQFF. The CDR3 DNA follows: TGTGCCAGCATTGTTACTAGCGGGAACTACGAGCAGTTCTTC.